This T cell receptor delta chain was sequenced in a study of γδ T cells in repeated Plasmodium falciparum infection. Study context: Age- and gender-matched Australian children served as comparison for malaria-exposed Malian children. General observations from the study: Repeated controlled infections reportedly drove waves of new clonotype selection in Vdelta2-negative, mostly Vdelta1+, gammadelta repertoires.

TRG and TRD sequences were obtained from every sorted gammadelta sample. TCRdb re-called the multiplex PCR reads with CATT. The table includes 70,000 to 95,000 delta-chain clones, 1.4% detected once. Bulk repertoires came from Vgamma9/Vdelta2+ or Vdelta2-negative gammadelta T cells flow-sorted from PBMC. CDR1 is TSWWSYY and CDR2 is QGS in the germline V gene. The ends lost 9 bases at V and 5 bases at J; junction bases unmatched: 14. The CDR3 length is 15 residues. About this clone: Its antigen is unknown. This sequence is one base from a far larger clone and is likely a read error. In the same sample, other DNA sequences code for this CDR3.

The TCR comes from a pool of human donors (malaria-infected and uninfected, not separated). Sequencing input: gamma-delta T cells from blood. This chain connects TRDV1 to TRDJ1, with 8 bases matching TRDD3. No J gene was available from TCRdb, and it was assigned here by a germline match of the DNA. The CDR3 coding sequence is TGTGCTCTCGGGACTAACGGGATACGGGGTGATAAACTCATCTTT. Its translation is CALGTNGIRGDKLIF.